This TCR beta chain derives from a study of cytomegalovirus exposure and HLA in healthy donors. The PCR had 60 Vbeta and 13 Jbeta primers. Sequencing was performed with immunoSEQ multiplex PCR; in TCRdb, only in-frame clones are kept and a portion is missing. The table lists 130,000 to 150,000 clones, roughly three quarters of them singletons, with around 3.2% in the top ten. V lost 1 base and J 5 bases, leaving 5 bases between the germline ends. The CDR3 is made up of 12 amino acids. Germline CDR1 is SGHTA and CDR2 is FQGNSA. The receptor's source is a female donor in good health and CMV-seronegative. The chain employs TRBV7-2 and TRBJ2-5; D is uncertain. The source material was PBMCs. In DNA form, the CDR3 reads TGTGCCAGCAGCTTAGTTACTGAGACCCAGTACTTC. Translation: CASSLVTETQYF.